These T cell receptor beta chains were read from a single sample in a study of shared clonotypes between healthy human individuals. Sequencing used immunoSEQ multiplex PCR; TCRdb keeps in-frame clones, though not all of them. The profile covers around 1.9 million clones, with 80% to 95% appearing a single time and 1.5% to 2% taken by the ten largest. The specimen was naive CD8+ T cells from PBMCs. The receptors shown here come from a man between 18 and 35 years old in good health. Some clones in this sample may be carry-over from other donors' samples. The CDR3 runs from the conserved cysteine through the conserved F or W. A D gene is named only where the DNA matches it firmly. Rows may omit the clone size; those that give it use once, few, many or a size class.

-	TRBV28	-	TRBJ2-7	CASRGTSAYEQYF	TGTGCCAGCAGGGGGACGTCCGCCTACGAGCAGTACTTC
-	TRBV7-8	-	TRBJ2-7	CASSLGVGFSYEQYF	TGTGCCAGCAGCTTAGGGGTCGGTTTCTCCTACGAGCAGTACTTC
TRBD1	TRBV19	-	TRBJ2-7	CASSRQGDYEQYF	TGTGCCAGTAGCCGACAGGGGGACTACGAGCAGTACTTC
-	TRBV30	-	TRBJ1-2	CAWSLGGATGYTF	TGTGCCTGGAGTCTCGGCGGCGCCACTGGCTACACCTTC
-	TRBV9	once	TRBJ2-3	CASSVSWDTQYF	TGTGCCAGCAGCGTCTCCTGGGATACGCAGTATTTT
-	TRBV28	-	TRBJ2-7	CASSSYLFADYEQYF	TGTGCCAGCAGTTCCTACCTATTTGCAGACTACGAGCAGTACTTC
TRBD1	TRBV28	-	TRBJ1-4	CASSLSTGGGFNEKLFF	TGTGCCAGCAGTTTATCAACAGGGGGGGGTTTTAATGAAAAACTGTTTTTT
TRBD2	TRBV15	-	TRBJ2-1	CATSRELAGVSNEQFF	TGTGCCACCAGCAGAGAACTAGCGGGAGTCTCTAATGAGCAGTTCTTC
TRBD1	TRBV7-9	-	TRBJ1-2	CASSLAPHRQGHYGYTF	TGTGCCAGCAGCTTAGCCCCCCATCGACAGGGTCACTATGGCTACACCTTC
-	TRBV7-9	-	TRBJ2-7	CASSARGEVYEQYF	TGTGCCAGCAGTGCCAGGGGCGAGGTCTACGAGCAGTACTTC
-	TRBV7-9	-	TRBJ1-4	CASSLASGGAANEKLFF	TGTGCCAGCAGCTTAGCGTCCGGGGGGGCGGCTAATGAAAAACTGTTTTTT
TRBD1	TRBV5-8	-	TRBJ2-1	CASSFPTGARYEQFF	TGTGCCAGCAGCTTTCCGACAGGGGCGCGCTATGAGCAGTTCTTC
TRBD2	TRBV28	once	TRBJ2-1	CASSLPPGGYNEQFF	TGTGCCAGCAGTTTACCCCCGGGAGGATACAATGAGCAGTTCTTC
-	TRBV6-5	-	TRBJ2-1	CASSHGNEQFF	TGTGCCAGCAGCCACGGGAATGAGCAGTTCTTC
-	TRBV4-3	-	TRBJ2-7	CASSQDESYEQYF	TGCGCCAGCAGCCAAGACGAATCCTACGAGCAGTACTTC
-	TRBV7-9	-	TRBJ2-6	CASSLIRTDSGANVLTF	TGTGCCAGCAGCTTAATACGGACGGACTCTGGGGCCAACGTCCTGACTTTC
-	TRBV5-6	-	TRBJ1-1	CASSRDRNTEAFF	TGTGCCAGCAGCAGAGACCGGAACACTGAAGCTTTCTTT
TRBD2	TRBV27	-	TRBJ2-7	CASMFSGRAGYEQYF	TGTGCCAGTATGTTTAGCGGGAGGGCCGGGTACGAGCAGTACTTC
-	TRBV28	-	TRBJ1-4	CASRQGPNEKLFF	TGTGCCAGCAGGCAGGGGCCTAATGAAAAACTGTTTTTT
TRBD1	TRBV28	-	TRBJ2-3	CASSLWVGTGSDTQYF	TGTGCCAGCAGTTTATGGGTGGGGACAGGGTCAGATACGCAGTATTTT
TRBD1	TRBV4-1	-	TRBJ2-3	CASSQDHRGVDTDTQYF	TGCGCCAGCAGCCAAGATCACAGGGGGGTGGACACAGATACGCAGTATTTT
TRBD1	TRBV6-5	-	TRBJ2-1	CASSYGTDHNEQFF	TGTGCCAGCAGTTACGGGACAGACCACAATGAGCAGTTCTTC
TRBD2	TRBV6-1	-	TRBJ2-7	CASSEVTSGLYEQYF	TGTGCCAGCAGTGAAGTCACTAGCGGTTTATACGAGCAGTACTTC
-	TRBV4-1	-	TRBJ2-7	CASSQIGSSYEQYF	TGCGCCAGCAGCCAAATCGGGAGCAGCTACGAGCAGTACTTC
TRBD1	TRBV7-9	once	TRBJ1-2	CASSSTGRNYGYTF	TGTGCCAGCAGCTCGACAGGGAGAAACTATGGCTACACCTTC
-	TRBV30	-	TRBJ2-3	CAWSVRRQGEQYF	TGTGCCTGGAGTGTACGGCGGCAGGGAGAGCAGTATTTT
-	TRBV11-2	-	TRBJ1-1	CASSLARGPNTEAFF	TGTGCCAGCAGCTTAGCTCGGGGGCCAAACACTGAAGCTTTCTTT
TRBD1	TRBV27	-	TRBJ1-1	CASSLGQGRGMNTEAFF	TGTGCCAGCAGTTTGGGACAGGGGAGGGGAATGAACACTGAAGCTTTCTTT
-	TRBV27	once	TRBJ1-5	CASSLGSAQPQHF	TGTGCCAGCAGTTTAGGGTCGGCGCAGCCCCAGCATTTT
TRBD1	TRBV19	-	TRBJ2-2	CASKVNRGRSRQTGELFF	TGTGCCAGTAAGGTTAACAGGGGACGCTCGAGACAGACCGGGGAGCTGTTTTTT
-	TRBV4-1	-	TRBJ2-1	CASSLVATLTYNEQFF	TGCGCCAGCAGCCTTGTAGCGACATTAACCTACAATGAGCAGTTCTTC
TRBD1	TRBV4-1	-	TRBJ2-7	CASSHDPGTGNIYEQYF	TGCGCCAGCAGCCACGATCCCGGGACAGGGAACATCTACGAGCAGTACTTC
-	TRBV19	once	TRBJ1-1	CASSIEGGRMNTEAFF	TGTGCCAGTAGTATAGAGGGTGGCCGGATGAACACTGAAGCTTTCTTT
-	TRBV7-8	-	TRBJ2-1	CASLLVYNEQFF	TGTGCCAGCCTGCTAGTTTACAATGAGCAGTTCTTC
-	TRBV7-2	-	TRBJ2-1	CASSLEGRGTYNEQFF	TGTGCCAGCAGCTTAGAGGGCAGGGGTACCTACAATGAGCAGTTCTTC
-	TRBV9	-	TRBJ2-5	CASSVQGKETQYF	TGTGCCAGCAGCGTACAGGGGAAAGAGACCCAGTACTTC
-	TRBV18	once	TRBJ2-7	CASSPSDEQYF	TGTGCCAGCTCACCGAGCGACGAGCAGTACTTC
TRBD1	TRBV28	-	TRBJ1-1	CASSSRDRTMNTEAFF	TGTGCCAGCAGTTCCCGGGACAGAACTATGAACACTGAAGCTTTCTTT
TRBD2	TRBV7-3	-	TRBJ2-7	CASSLEGTSGYEQYF	TGTGCCAGCAGCTTAGAGGGGACTAGCGGCTACGAGCAGTACTTC
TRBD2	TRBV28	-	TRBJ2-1	CASKIAGEDNEQFF	TGTGCCAGCAAAATAGCGGGGGAAGACAATGAGCAGTTCTTC
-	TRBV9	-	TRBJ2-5	CASSVFPLGGQETQYF	TGTGCCAGCAGCGTATTTCCCCTGGGTGGGCAAGAGACCCAGTACTTC
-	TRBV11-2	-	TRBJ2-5	CASRPSRSEETQYF	TGTGCCAGCAGGCCCTCCCGATCAGAGGAGACCCAGTACTTC
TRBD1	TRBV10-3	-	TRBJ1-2	CAISEAGTGGNYGYTF	TGTGCCATCAGTGAGGCCGGGACAGGGGGGAACTATGGCTACACCTTC
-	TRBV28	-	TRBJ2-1	CASSFRQPNNEQFF	TGTGCCAGCAGTTTCCGACAGCCTAACAATGAGCAGTTCTTC
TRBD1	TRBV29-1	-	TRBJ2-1	CSVSSRGQGENEQFF	TGCAGCGTCTCTTCTAGGGGACAGGGGGAAAATGAGCAGTTCTTC
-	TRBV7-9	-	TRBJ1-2	CASSLGGTFPGYTF	TGTGCCAGCAGCTTAGGGGGGACCTTTCCGGGCTACACCTTC
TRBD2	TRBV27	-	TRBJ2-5	CASSWAGGQETQYF	TGTGCCAGCAGTTGGGCGGGAGGTCAAGAGACCCAGTACTTC
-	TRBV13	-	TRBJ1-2	CASSQLNYRVIYGYTF	TGTGCCAGCAGCCAACTTAATTACAGGGTGATTTATGGCTACACCTTC
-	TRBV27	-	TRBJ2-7	CASSPGGGSSYEQYF	TGTGCCAGCAGTCCAGGAGGCGGTAGCTCCTACGAGCAGTACTTC
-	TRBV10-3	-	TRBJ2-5	CAISESTLPLGQETQYF	TGTGCCATCAGTGAGTCAACTTTACCTCTCGGGCAAGAGACCCAGTACTTC
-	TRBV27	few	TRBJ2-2	CASSPPGQGITGELFF	TGTGCCAGCAGTCCACCCGGGCAGGGGATAACCGGGGAGCTGTTTTTT
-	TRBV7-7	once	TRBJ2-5	CASSLRTEGETQYF	TGTGCCAGCAGCTTACGGACGGAGGGAGAGACCCAGTACTTC
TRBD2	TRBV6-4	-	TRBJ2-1	CASGDYGEQFF	TGTGCCAGCGGGGACTACGGTGAGCAGTTCTTC
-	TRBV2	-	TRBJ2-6	CASRDSGANVLTF	TGTGCCAGCAGGGACTCTGGGGCCAACGTCCTGACTTTC